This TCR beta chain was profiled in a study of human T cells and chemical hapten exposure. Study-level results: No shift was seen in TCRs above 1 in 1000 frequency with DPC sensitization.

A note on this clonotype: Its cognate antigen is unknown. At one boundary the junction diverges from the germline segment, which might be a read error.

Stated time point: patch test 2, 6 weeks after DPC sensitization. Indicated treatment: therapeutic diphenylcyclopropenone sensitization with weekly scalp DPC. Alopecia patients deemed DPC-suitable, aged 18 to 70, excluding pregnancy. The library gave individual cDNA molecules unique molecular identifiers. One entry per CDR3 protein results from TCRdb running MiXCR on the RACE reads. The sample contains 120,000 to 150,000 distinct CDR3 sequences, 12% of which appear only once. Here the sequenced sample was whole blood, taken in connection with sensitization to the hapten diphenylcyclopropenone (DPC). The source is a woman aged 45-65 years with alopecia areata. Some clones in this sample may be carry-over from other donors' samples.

CDR3 sequence: CSVGTAYDYTF. CDR3 DNA sequence: TGCAGCGTTGGGACAGCTTATGACTACACCTTC. The chain links TRBV29-1 to TRBJ1-2, with a tentative D call TRBD1 (6 bases). The germline V gene has CDR1 SQVTM and CDR2 ANQGSEA. This CDR3 has 11 residues.